Following are 28 T cell receptor beta chains from one sample sequenced in a study of PD-1 blockade in classical Hodgkin lymphoma. Each and every patient relapsed after autologous stem cell transplantation, and patients got differing brentuximab vedotin exposure. Sequencing was performed with immunoSEQ multiplex PCR; in TCRdb, only in-frame clones are kept and a portion is missing. The repertoire holds approximately 25,000 clones, about 83% seen once, with roughly 8% in the top ten. The source material was peripheral blood mononuclear cells (PBMCs), sampled before the second cycle of nivolumab. The receptors come from a human donor with classical Hodgkin lymphoma.

The chain uses TRBV21-1 and TRBJ1-2; whether TRBD1, the table's D call, matches the DNA was not checked. TRBV21-1 is tagged as a pseudogene. The CDR3 is 18 residues long. Here the CDR3 reads CASSEIGQGAHLNYGYTF. The CDR3 DNA is TGTGCCAGCAGCGAGATAGGGCAGGGGGCACACCTTAACTATGGCTACACCTTC.

The V call is TRBV4-3, the J call TRBJ1-2; D is unresolved. This CDR3 contains 15 residues. CDR1 and CDR2 (germline): LGHNA, YSLEER. V was trimmed by 2 bases and J by 2 bases, leaving 12 bases between them. DNA for the CDR3: TGCGCCAGCAGCCAATCTCCTGCGGGCAACTATGGCTACACCTTC. It is translated as CASSQSPAGNYGYTF.

V is TRBV4-2 and J is TRBJ2-3, with 10 bases that match TRBD2. This CDR3 comprises 18 residues. CDR1 LGHNA and CDR2 YNFKEQ come from the germline V gene. V was pared by 4 bases and J by 0 bases, with 10 bases of the junction left unmatched. The CDR3 DNA reads as TGTGCCAGCAGCCGGGCTAGCGGGAGAGAACCTAGCACAGATACGCAGTATTTT. Its translation: CASSRASGREPSTDTQYF.

The CDR3 DNA reads as TGTGCCAGCAGCCAAGACCCGGGACAGGGACCGGACATTCAGTACTTC. This codes for CASSQDPGQGPDIQYF. The chain joins TRBV4-2 to TRBJ2-4; TRBD1 aligns across 9 bases. Germline values: CDR1 LGHNA, CDR2 YNFKEQ. V lost 0 bases and J lost 8; bases outside the gene matches: 8. The CDR3 spans 16 residues.

The chain carries TRBV5-1 and TRBJ2-1, with a tentative D call TRBD2 (6 bases). Per the germline V gene, CDR1 is SGHRS and CDR2 is YFSETQ. The CDR3 spans 14 residues. Trimming took off 2 bases at V and 5 bases at J, with 11 bases between the two ends. The DNA for the CDR3 is TGCGCCAGCAGCTTACGGGAGTATAACAATGAGCAGTTCTTC. It codes for CASSLREYNNEQFF.

The V and J genes are TRBV7-9 and TRBJ2-2; 7 bases are shared with TRBD2. The germline V gene encodes CDR1 SEHNR and CDR2 FQNEAQ (reference sequence). The junction had 7 bases not matched to a gene; V was cut back by 5 bases and J by 7 bases. The CDR3 loop spans 14 amino acids. The CDR3 loop reads CASSVRTRGGELFF. The CDR3 DNA follows: TGTGCCAGCAGCGTAAGGACTAGAGGCGGGGAGCTGTTTTTT.

The rearrangement uses TRBV13 and TRBJ2-1, with 7 bases that match TRBD1. V shed 3 bases, J shed 2 bases, and the junction held 7 bases outside the gene matches. This CDR3 spans 16 amino acids. CDR1 is PRHDT and CDR2 is FYEKMQ in the germline V gene (reference sequence). This CDR3 reads CASSLGYRGTYNEQFF. DNA of the CDR3: TGTGCCAGCAGCTTGGGCTACAGGGGCACCTACAATGAGCAGTTCTTC.

This chain connects TRBV2 to TRBJ2-6, with 7 bases aligning to TRBD1. Germline V gene lookup returns CDR1 SNHLY and CDR2 FYNNEI. This CDR3 is built from 17 residues. V lost 6 bases and J lost 0; bases outside the gene matches: 8. The CDR3 nucleotides read TGTGCCAGCAGACCGGGACAGAGTTACTCTGGGGCCAACGTCCTGACTTTC. Its protein is CASRPGQSYSGANVLTF.

The chain has TRBV28 and TRBJ1-2; TRBD1 matches 10 bases. V lost 4 bases, J lost 6 bases, and 5 bases stayed unmatched. Germline V lookup: CDR1 MDHEN, CDR2 SYDVKM. The CDR3 contains 14 residues. CDR3 nucleotide sequence: TGTGCCAGCAGTTATGGGGACAGGGGCAATGGCTACACCTTC. It specifies CASSYGDRGNGYTF.

The V and J genes are TRBV27 and TRBJ1-2, with TRBD1 matching 7 bases. The germline V gene encodes CDR1 MNHEY and CDR2 SMNVEV (reference sequence). J lost 2 bases, V lost 6 bases, and 12 bases had no gene match. The CDR3 consists of 16 residues. Here the CDR3 reads CASRRTRGPTNYGYTF. CDR3 bases: TGTGCCAGCAGGCGGACGAGGGGGCCCACCAACTATGGCTACACCTTC.

The rearrangement uses TRBV14 and TRBJ2-7, with D hard to call. Germline CDR1 is SGHDN and CDR2 is FVKESK. This CDR3 has 11 residues. V lost 2 bases to trimming and J lost 2 bases, with 1 base between them. CDR3 protein: CASSQTYEQYF. The CDR3 DNA follows: TGTGCCAGCAGCCAAACCTACGAGCAGTACTTC.

V gene TRBV6-5 combines with J gene TRBJ2-1; D may correspond to TRBD1 or TRBD2 (5 bases each). The germline V and J ends were trimmed by 9 bases and 5 bases, with 20 bases remaining between them. The CDR3 runs 15 residues. Germline V gives CDR1 MNHEY, CDR2 SVGAGI. CDR3 sequence (DNA): TGTGCCAGTTCAAACCGGGCCCCGGGGCACAATGAGCAGTTCTTC. Residues: CASSNRAPGHNEQFF.

This chain connects TRBV20-1 to TRBJ1-5, with D possibly being TRBD1 (5 bases). The CDR3 contains 11 residues. CDR1 and CDR2 (germline): DFQATT, SNEGSKA (reference sequence). V dropped 7 bases and J dropped 6 bases, with 10 bases sitting between them. In DNA form, the CDR3 reads TGCAGTGTCGCTGGGGGTCAGCCCCAGCATTTT. Translation: CSVAGGQPQHF.

The V call is TRBV5-6, the J call TRBJ1-2, with 7 bases matching TRBD1. V lost 5 bases to trimming and J lost 0 bases; unmatched junction nucleotides: 7. Germline V lookup: CDR1 SGHDT, CDR2 YYEEEE. The CDR3 has 15 amino acids. The DNA of the CDR3 is TGTGCCAGCAGTTGGGGACAGCAACCTAACTATGGCTACACCTTC. Amino acids: CASSWGQQPNYGYTF.

A single count supports this clone. This chain connects TRBV2 to TRBJ2-7; a weak D match, TRBD2 (5 bases). Germline lookup yields CDR1 SNHLY and CDR2 FYNNEI. The CDR3 length is 14 residues. Trimming cost V 6 bases and J 3 bases, with 15 bases left between them. Here the CDR3 DNA reads TGTGCCAGCAGCCCCGGGGTCGCGGGCTACGAGCAGTACTTC. As protein: CASSPGVAGYEQYF.

This rearrangement joins TRBV6-5 to TRBJ1-4; no firm D call. Germline V gene lookup returns CDR1 MNHEY and CDR2 SVGAGI. Between the trimmed V and J ends, which lost 5 bases and 0 bases, there was a span of 7 bases. The CDR3 contains 14 residues. The CDR3 DNA sequence: TGTGCCAGCAGTCGGCGGGCAACTAATGAAAAACTGTTTTTT. It codes for CASSRRATNEKLFF.

The gene calls are TRBV7-9 and TRBJ1-1; TRBD1 matches 9 bases. Trimming at V came to 5 bases and at J to 4 bases, leaving 5 bases not matched to a gene. Germline V gene sequence: CDR1 SEHNR, CDR2 FQNEAQ (reference sequence). The CDR3 is 14 residues long. CDR3 in amino acids: CASSPTTGGTEAFF. The CDR3, as DNA: TGTGCCAGCAGCCCTACGACAGGGGGCACTGAAGCTTTCTTT.

J is TRBJ2-6 and V is TRBV6-1, with 8 positions matching TRBD1. Germline V gene data show CDR1 as MNHNS and CDR2 as SASEGT. V was clipped by 3 bases and J by 3 bases; unmatched bases: 4. The CDR3 covers 16 residues. The CDR3 DNA reads TGTGCCAGCAGTGACCGGACAGGGTTTGGGGCCAACGTCCTGACTTTC. It codes for CASSDRTGFGANVLTF.

This sequence joins TRBV28 and TRBJ2-2, with D perhaps TRBD1 (6 bases). This CDR3 has 15 amino acids. Trimming removed 4 bases from V and 0 bases from J, with 9 bases in between. Germline-derived CDR1 and CDR2 are MDHEN and SYDVKM. DNA of the CDR3: TGTGCCAGCAGTTCCAAGGGGGCGAACACCGGGGAGCTGTTTTTT. This gives the protein CASSSKGANTGELFF.

This rearrangement joins TRBV6-5 to TRBJ2-3; no firm D call. The CDR3 runs 12 residues. The V end was cut by 2 bases, the J end by 5 bases, with 5 bases between. CDR1 and CDR2 (germline): MNHEY, SVGAGI. CDR3 residues: CASSYMGDTQYF. The CDR3 DNA follows: TGTGCCAGCAGTTACATGGGAGATACGCAGTATTTT.

CDR3 nucleotides: TGTGCCAGCAGTGGGACTTCTGCTAAAGCTTTCTTT. This sequence encodes CASSGTSAKAFF. The V call is TRBV2, the J call TRBJ1-1; the D is unclear. The CDR3 extends over 12 amino acids. Germline-derived CDR1 and CDR2 are SNHLY and FYNNEI. Between the trimmed V and J ends, which lost 4 bases and 9 bases, there was a span of 12 bases.

V is TRBV18 and J is TRBJ1-4, with TRBD1 matching 9 bases. Germline V gives CDR1 KGHSH, CDR2 LQKENI. CDR3 length: 17 residues. V dropped 1 base and J dropped 3; count of bases not matched to a gene: 6. CDR3: CASSPLQGAYSNEKLFF. The CDR3 DNA follows: TGTGCCAGCTCACCACTACAGGGGGCTTATTCTAATGAAAAACTGTTTTTT.

V is TRBV28 and J is TRBJ2-2; 12 positions agree with TRBD1. CDR1 is MDHEN, CDR2 SYDVKM, per germline. The CDR3 is 16 residues long. V was pared by 3 bases and J by 3 bases, with 2 bases of the junction left unmatched. Here the CDR3 DNA reads TGTGCCAGCAGTTTCCGGGACAGGGGGCACACCGGGGAGCTGTTTTTT. Its protein is CASSFRDRGHTGELFF.

For the CDR3, the DNA is TGTGCCAGCAGCCTCTATAGGGACAGGCTAGGGGTTATGAACACTGAAGCTTTCTTT. This sequence encodes CASSLYRDRLGVMNTEAFF. The chain links TRBV13 to TRBJ1-1; TRBD1 agrees at 8 bases. The CDR3 consists of 19 residues. V dropped 5 bases and J dropped 0; count of bases not matched to a gene: 17. Germline V gene lookup returns CDR1 PRHDT and CDR2 FYEKMQ (reference sequence).

The rearrangement links TRBV11-2 to TRBJ2-1; no clear D. CDR1 SGHAT and CDR2 FQNNGV come from the germline V gene. The CDR3 length is 15 residues. Trimming removed 6 bases at V and 0 bases at J, with 12 bases between. The DNA for the CDR3 is TGTGCCAGCAGTTATAGCCCCCACTCCTACAATGAGCAGTTCTTC. Protein: CASSYSPHSYNEQFF.

This clone was seen only once. This chain uses TRBV4-1 with TRBJ2-7, with 7 bases matching TRBD1. From germline, CDR1 is MGHRA and CDR2 YSYEKL. Trimming at V came to 2 bases and at J to 0 bases, leaving 7 bases not matched to a gene. The CDR3 loop spans 16 amino acids. The CDR3: CASSQSRGSSSYEQYF. The CDR3 DNA sequence: TGCGCCAGCAGCCAATCCAGGGGGTCGAGCTCCTACGAGCAGTACTTC.

This clone appeared once. J is TRBJ1-1 and V is TRBV19; 8 bases match TRBD1. Losses at the gene ends were 4 bases for V and 3 bases for J; bases not matched to a gene: 4. Per the germline V gene, CDR1 is LNHDA and CDR2 is SQIVND (reference sequence). This CDR3 is built from 14 residues. CDR3 amino acids: CASSTGQGYTEAFF. DNA of the CDR3: TGTGCCAGTAGTACCGGACAGGGCTACACTGAAGCTTTCTTT.

The J gene is TRBJ1-2, the V gene TRBV7-9; D not certain. CDR1 SEHNR and CDR2 FQNEAQ come from the germline V gene (reference sequence). The CDR3 extends over 14 amino acids. Trimming stripped 4 bases from V and 6 bases from J, with 15 bases between. CDR3 protein: CASSSSGGSNGYTF. The CDR3 coding sequence is TGTGCCAGCAGCTCCTCGGGCGGGTCCAATGGCTACACCTTC.